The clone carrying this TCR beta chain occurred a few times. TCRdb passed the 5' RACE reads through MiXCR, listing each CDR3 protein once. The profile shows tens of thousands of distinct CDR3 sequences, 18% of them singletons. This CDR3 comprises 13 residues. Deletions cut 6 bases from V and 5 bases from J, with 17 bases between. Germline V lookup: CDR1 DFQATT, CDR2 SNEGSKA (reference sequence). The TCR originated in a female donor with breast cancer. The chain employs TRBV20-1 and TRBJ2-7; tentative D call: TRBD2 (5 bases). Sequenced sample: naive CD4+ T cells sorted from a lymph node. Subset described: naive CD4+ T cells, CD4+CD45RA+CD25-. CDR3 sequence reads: CSARSLPRDEQYF. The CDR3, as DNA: TGCAGTGCCCGAAGCCTACCGAGGGACGAGCAGTACTTC.